Presented here are 29 T cell receptor beta chains from one specimen sequenced in a study of low-dose radiotherapy and immunotherapy resistance in tumors. Stated time point: before trial treatment. Priming of first-strand cDNA relied on TRAV- and TRBV-specific primers (covering alpha and beta chains). It was with a constant-region primer and a V-primer adapter that TCRs were amplified over 20 PCR cycles. TCRdb re-called the reads through MiXCR, storing one row per CDR3 protein. The sample records 55,000 to 80,000 distinct CDR3 sequences, about a quarter being singletons. The material sequenced was PBMCs, taken before treatment. These TCRs come from a male donor with rectosigmoid adenocarcinoma.

This clonotype was detected many times. The rearrangement joins TRBV7-9 to TRBJ1-1; no clear D. The CDR3 length is 13 residues. The V end was cut by 8 bases, the J end by 1 base, with 11 bases between. The V gene's germline CDR1 is SEHNR and CDR2 FQNEAQ (reference sequence). The DNA for the CDR3 is TGTGCCAGCCTCCGGGATGCGAACACTGAAGCTTTCTTT. Amino acid sequence: CASLRDANTEAFF.

In this sample, this clonotype turned up a few times. The chain recombines TRBV20-1 with TRBJ2-1; 11 nucleotides match TRBD2. V dropped 3 bases and J dropped 4; count of bases not matched to a gene: 14. The CDR3 length is 18 residues. Germline lookup yields CDR1 DFQATT and CDR2 SNEGSKA (reference sequence). The CDR3 sequence is CSASMFSAGTSGYNEQFF. CDR3 bases: TGCAGTGCTAGCATGTTTTCGGCTGGGACTAGCGGATACAATGAGCAGTTCTTC.

This clonotype showed up just once. This chain joins TRBV5-4 and TRBJ2-7; 7 bases map to TRBD1. The junction had 6 bases not matched to a gene; V was cut back by 0 bases and J by 3 bases. This CDR3 spans 15 amino acids. Per the germline V gene, CDR1 is SGHNT and CDR2 is YYREEE (reference sequence). CDR3 region: CASSLARQGNYEQYF. Written as DNA, the CDR3 is TGTGCCAGCAGCTTGGCGAGACAGGGTAACTACGAGCAGTACTTC.

This clonotype has a handful of counts. This sequence is one base from a far larger clone and is likely a read error. The rearrangement joins TRBV24-1 to TRBJ2-7; D is uncertain. The CDR3 spans 11 residues. CDR1 and CDR2 from the germline V gene are KGHDR and SFDVKD. The germline V and J ends were trimmed by 6 bases and 7 bases, with 9 bases remaining between them. CDR3 region: CATSRYDEQYF. The CDR3 coding sequence is TGTGCCACCAGTCGTTATGATGAGCAGTACTTC.

To note about this clonotype: With only one base between it and a far larger clone, this is likely a read error. This chain connects TRBV5-6 to TRBJ2-7, with a weak D call TRBD1 (5 bases). The germline V gene encodes CDR1 SGHDT and CDR2 YYEEEE. The CDR3 runs to 14 residues. V dropped 4 bases and J dropped 2 bases, with 13 bases sitting between them. The CDR3 DNA reads as TGTGCCAGCAGCCCTTTTGCAGGGACCTACGAGCAGTACTTC. Translating it yields CASSPFAGTYEQYF. The full variable domain, completed using reference TRBV5-6 and TRBJ2-7, is DAGVTQSPTHLIKTRGQQVTLRCSPKSGHDTVSWYQQALGQGPQFIFQYYEEEERQRGNFPDRFSGHQFPNYSSELNVNALLLGDSALYLCASSPFAGTYEQYFGPGTRLTVT.

The rearrangement links TRBV19 to TRBJ2-7, with D possibly TRBD1 on 6 matching bases. CDR1 LNHDA and CDR2 SQIVND come from the germline V gene (reference sequence). The ends were cut back, 3 bases at V and 4 bases at J, with 19 bases in the middle. The CDR3 has 16 residues. The CDR3 loop reads CASSILRDMRKYEQYF. The CDR3 DNA reads TGTGCCAGTAGTATCCTACGGGACATGAGGAAGTACGAGCAGTACTTC.

Many counts were recorded for this clonotype. The chain has TRBV7-8 and TRBJ1-5; weak D call: TRBD1 (5 bases). This CDR3 has 16 amino acids. Per germline, CDR1 SGHVS and CDR2 FQNEAQ. Trimming removed 1 base at V and 0 bases at J, with 10 bases between. CDR3 in DNA: TGTGCCAGCAGCTTAGTTACAGGTTATAGCAATCAGCCCCAGCATTTT. Encoded protein: CASSLVTGYSNQPQHF.

This clonotype was recorded many times. The chain is built from TRBV21-1 and TRBJ2-7; TRBD1 is taken as the D call from the table, unchecked against the DNA. TRBV21-1 is listed as a pseudogene. CDR3 length equals 14 residues. CDR3 sequence (DNA): TGTGCCAGCAGGGGACAGGGCCCCTCCTACGAGCAGTACTTC. Encoded protein: CASRGQGPSYEQYF.

This clonotype was recorded once. The chain's CDR3 is CASSRLGGTEAFF. The CDR3 bases are TGTGCCAGCAGCCGGTTGGGAGGCACTGAAGCTTTCTTT. V gene TRBV12-3 or TRBV12-4 combines with J gene TRBJ1-1; D is undetermined. V shed 6 bases and J shed 4 bases, with 12 bases lying between them. CDR3 length: 13 amino acids.

Note on this clonotype: One base separates it from a far larger clone, so it is likely a read error. The J gene is TRBJ2-1, the V gene TRBV4-1; 10 nucleotides match TRBD1. After removal of 6 bases from V and 10 bases from J, the junction contained 12 bases not matched to a gene. CDR3 length equals 15 residues. Germline lookup yields CDR1 MGHRA and CDR2 YSYEKL. The CDR3 spells CASRPRDRGSYEQFF. As DNA, the CDR3 is TGCGCCAGCAGACCCCGGGACAGGGGTTCCTACGAGCAGTTCTTC.

This clonotype has more than one count but fewer than ten. V is TRBV20-1 and J is TRBJ1-1, with a possible D match to TRBD1 (5 bases). This CDR3 region has 15 residues. CDR1 and CDR2 (germline): DFQATT, SNEGSKA (reference sequence). V was clipped by 0 bases and J by 4 bases, with 15 bases between them. The DNA of the CDR3 is TGCAGTGCTAGAGACGGGGACGCGACTAGCACTGAAGCTTTCTTT. Amino acid sequence: CSARDGDATSTEAFF.

In its sample, this clonotype was seen many times. The chain recombines TRBV7-9 with TRBJ1-6; D not resolved. Germline CDR1 and CDR2: SEHNR and FQNEAQ (reference sequence). The V gene lost 4 bases and the J gene lost 5 bases, with 12 bases spanning the gap. The length of the CDR3 is 15 residues. CDR3 region: CASSSPRRDNSPLHF. DNA of the CDR3: TGTGCCAGCAGCTCCCCGAGGAGGGATAATTCACCCCTCCACTTT.

Ten or more counts support this clonotype. The V gene is TRBV29-1, the J gene TRBJ2-5; D is uncertain. The CDR3 sequence is 12 residues long. CDR1 is SQVTM and CDR2 is ANQGSEA in the germline V gene. Trimming stripped 3 bases from V and 3 bases from J, with 8 bases between. In DNA, the CDR3 is TGCAGCGTTGACCTAGGTAAAGAGACCCAGTACTTC. Its translation: CSVDLGKETQYF.

V gene TRBV2 combines with J gene TRBJ2-7, with D possibly matching TRBD1 (5 bases). V lost 7 bases and J 2 bases, leaving 6 bases between the germline ends. The CDR3 totals 11 residues. CDR1 and CDR2 (germline): SNHLY, FYNNEI. DNA of the CDR3: TGTGCCAGCACAGGGACCTACGAGCAGTACTTC. Translation: CASTGTYEQYF.

As concerns this clonotype: This is likely an artifact of a read error, given a far larger clone one base away. This chain joins TRBV5-8 and TRBJ1-3; no clear D. The V and J ends lost 0 bases and 4 bases respectively, with 20 bases between them. CDR3 size: 18 residues. Germline values: CDR1 SGHTS, CDR2 YDEGEE. CDR3 nucleotides: TGTGCCAGCAGCTTGGGAGTGGTTAGTGGGCGCGGAGGAAACACCATATATTTT. Protein product: CASSLGVVSGRGGNTIYF.

This clonotype was observed many times. A read error may be the cause here, since a much bigger clone is one base away. The CDR3 sequence: CASSRAYEQYF. The CDR3 DNA sequence: TGTGCCAGCAGCCGAGCCTACGAGCAGTACTTC. This chain joins TRBV7-2 and TRBJ2-7; D is uncertain. Looked up from germline, CDR1 is SGHTA and CDR2 is FQGNSA. This CDR3 region has 11 residues. V was shortened by 5 bases and J by 2 bases, with 4 bases between the two germline ends.

This clonotype has ten or more counts. The gene calls are TRBV20-1 and TRBJ2-3; D unclear. Trimming left V 5 bases short and J 2 bases short, with 11 bases between. Germline CDR1 is DFQATT and CDR2 is SNEGSKA (reference sequence). This CDR3 is 13 amino acids long. The CDR3 here is CSAADTYTDTQYF. Here the CDR3 DNA reads TGCAGTGCTGCTGACACATACACAGATACGCAGTATTTT.

This clonotype occurred many times. The V and J genes are TRBV7-6 and TRBJ2-2; D ambiguous. V lost 1 base, J lost 1 base, and 7 bases lay in between. Germline CDR1 and CDR2: SGHVS and FNYEAQ. The CDR3 runs to 15 residues. CDR3 loop: CASSLEGLNTGELFF. CDR3 bases: TGTGCCAGCAGCTTAGAGGGATTGAACACCGGGGAGCTGTTTTTT.

This clonotype appeared many times. The chain recombines TRBV6-1 with TRBJ2-2, with D maybe TRBD1 (5 bases). Trimming pared 5 bases from V and 0 bases from J, leaving 19 bases between. There are 18 residues in the CDR3. CDR1 MNHNS and CDR2 SASEGT come from the germline V gene. The CDR3 is CASSPRGWGRTNTGELFF. In DNA form, the CDR3 reads TGTGCCAGCAGTCCTAGGGGTTGGGGCAGAACGAACACCGGGGAGCTGTTTTTT.

J is TRBJ2-2 and V is TRBV28; no clear D gene. Germline lookup yields CDR1 MDHEN and CDR2 SYDVKM. The CDR3 runs to 14 residues. Trimming stripped 4 bases from V and 6 bases from J, with 12 bases between. This CDR3 reads CASSSTERPGELFF. As DNA, the CDR3 is TGTGCCAGCAGTTCCACAGAACGGCCCGGGGAGCTGTTTTTT.

The rearrangement links TRBV5-5 to TRBJ2-7; 8 bases map to TRBD2. The junction had 8 bases not matched to a gene; V was cut back by 2 bases and J by 7 bases. Germline lookup yields CDR1 SGHKS and CDR2 YYEKEE (reference sequence). This CDR3 has 14 residues. The CDR3 spells CASSFVAGREEQYF. The CDR3 DNA is TGTGCCAGCAGCTTCGTAGCGGGGAGAGAAGAGCAGTACTTC.

This clonotype was seen at least ten times. The chain couples TRBV19 to TRBJ2-1; a weak D match, TRBD1 (6 bases). Looked up from germline, CDR1 is LNHDA and CDR2 is SQIVND (reference sequence). V lost 3 bases to trimming and J lost 9 bases, with 9 bases between them. The CDR3 sequence is 12 residues long. The CDR3 region is CASSIGGAEQFF. CDR3 coding DNA: TGTGCCAGTAGTATTGGGGGCGCTGAGCAGTTCTTC.

This clonotype was detected many times. The chain employs TRBV20-1 and TRBJ2-7; the D call may be TRBD1 or TRBD2 (5 bases each). V was clipped by 5 bases and J by 2 bases, with 19 bases between them. The germline V gene encodes CDR1 DFQATT and CDR2 SNEGSKA (reference sequence). The CDR3 spans 15 residues. Here the CDR3 reads CSAQLPGRKTYEQYF. The CDR3 DNA reads as TGCAGTGCTCAACTCCCGGGGCGGAAAACCTACGAGCAGTACTTC.

Written as DNA, the CDR3 is TGTGCCAGCAGTCTAAGTAGTAGCACTGAAGCTTTCTTT. Translated: CASSLSSSTEAFF. The gene calls are TRBV27 and TRBJ1-1; the D is unclear. V lost 5 bases to trimming and J lost 4 bases, with 11 bases between them. The length of the CDR3 is 13 residues. Germline V gene lookup returns CDR1 MNHEY and CDR2 SMNVEV (reference sequence).

This clonotype was seen many times. In nucleotides, the CDR3 is TGTGCCAGCTCCCCGGACGGCTACGAGCAGTACTTC. This gives the protein CASSPDGYEQYF. The V gene is TRBV18, the J gene TRBJ2-7, with D unresolved. The CDR3 contains 12 residues. Trimming cost V 6 bases and J 3 bases, with 9 bases left between them. Germline V gene lookup returns CDR1 KGHSH and CDR2 LQKENI.

This clonotype appeared many times. This chain joins TRBV12-3 or TRBV12-4 and TRBJ2-3; D is undetermined. V gave up 3 bases and J gave up 5 bases, with 3 bases separating them. CDR3 length equals 11 residues. CDR3: CASSFLDTQYF. The CDR3 bases are TGTGCCAGCAGTTTCTTAGATACGCAGTATTTT.

This clonotype showed up many times. The chain couples TRBV25-1 to TRBJ1-1, with TRBD1 as a possible D gene (5 bases). From germline, CDR1 is MGHDK and CDR2 SYGVNS. This CDR3 spans 14 amino acids. Between the trimmed V and J ends, which lost 3 bases and 1 base, there was a span of 9 bases. The CDR3 nucleotides read TGTGCCAGCAGTGAGCCGACAGAGAACACTGAAGCTTTCTTT. This encodes CASSEPTENTEAFF.

As regards this clonotype: A much larger clone differs by one base, so this may be a read error. It is likely a read error, because the conserved phenylalanine at the end of the CDR3 is missing. The rearrangement joins TRBV4-3 to TRBJ2-7, with D uncertain. The V and J ends lost 4 bases and 2 bases respectively, with 18 bases between them. The CDR3 is 16 residues long. From germline, CDR1 is LGHNA and CDR2 YSLEER. CDR3: CASSRGTPLGTYEQYL. The CDR3 DNA reads as TGCGCCAGCAGCCGAGGAACTCCCCTCGGCACCTACGAGCAGTACTTA.

The rearrangement uses TRBV4-1 and TRBJ1-5, with 7 bases aligning to TRBD1. The CDR3 extends over 19 amino acids. Germline V gives CDR1 MGHRA, CDR2 YSYEKL. V lost 6 bases, J lost 1 base, and 18 bases stayed unmatched. The CDR3 loop is CASSEIPGQSFRSNQPQHF. The DNA of the CDR3 is TGCGCCAGCAGTGAAATACCGGGACAGTCATTCCGGAGCAATCAGCCCCAGCATTTT.